This T cell receptor (beta chain) was captured in a study of blood T cell repertoires in COVID-19. Study as a whole: The United States, Italy and Spain provided the acute and convalescent COVID-19 samples.

Libraries were prepared by immunoSEQ multiplex PCR; TCRdb keeps only in-frame clonotypes and omits some of them. Here the sample spans over 70,000 clones, 80% being singletons. There are a few counts of this clone. Germline lookup yields CDR1 MGHDK and CDR2 SYGVNS. The CDR3 consists of 16 residues. V shed 1 base, J shed 4 bases, and the junction held 10 bases outside the gene matches. The clonotype was recovered from a woman between 65 and 79 years old with acute or convalescent COVID-19. V usage is TRBV25-1 and J usage is TRBJ2-7; 7 bases are shared with TRBD1. Sample: peripheral blood. This CDR3 is CASSEWGKGANYEQYF. As DNA, the CDR3 is TGTGCCAGCAGTGAATGGGGAAAGGGGGCGAATTACGAGCAGTACTTC.